This T cell receptor beta chain was sequenced during a study of blood T cell repertoires in COVID-19. Germline V gene data show CDR1 as SGHAT and CDR2 as FQNNGV. This CDR3 is 14 amino acids long. V lost 0 bases, J lost 2 bases, and 7 bases lay in between. TCRdb's copy holds only in-frame clones and misses some; the assay was immunoSEQ multiplex PCR. The table includes about 250,000 clones, approximately 85% detected once. V and J are TRBV11-2 and TRBJ1-2; D is unclear. Sequencing was performed on PBMCs or T cells enriched from blood (not recorded which). This clonotype was obtained from a woman aged 45-60 years with acute COVID-19. The CDR3, as DNA: TGTGCCAGCAGCTTAGAATGGAGGAACTATGGCTACACCTTC. Protein: CASSLEWRNYGYTF.